These 8 T cell receptor beta chains came from one sample sequenced in a study of kidney transplant recipient with SARS-CoV-2 infection. TCRdb reprocessed the reads with MiXCR, giving one entry per CDR3 protein. The table records under 300,000 distinct CDR3 sequences, less than 35% of them present only once. The sequences come from a blood sample, collected at baseline and on roughly day 110 from a kidney transplant recipient. The receptor set was obtained from a male patient in his 30s who had COVID-19 and was a kidney transplant recipient. Part of the T cell pool may stem from the graft donor.

Details on this clonotype: Being one base from a much bigger clone, this may be a read error. V usage is TRBV10-1 and J usage is TRBJ1-2; D is unclear. This CDR3 comprises 17 residues. The germline V gene has CDR1 WNHNN and CDR2 SYGVQD (reference sequence). CDR3 sequence reads: CVSSHGQRSRKTYGYTF. DNA for the CDR3: TGCGTCAGCAGTCACGGCCAAAGATCGCGAAAGACCTATGGCTACACCTTC.

This rearrangement joins TRBV19 to TRBJ2-1; 12 bases are a match to TRBD1. Germline loops: CDR1 LNHDA, CDR2 SQIVND (reference sequence). Losses at the gene ends were 7 bases for V and 9 bases for J; bases not matched to a gene: 7. The CDR3 extends over 14 amino acids. The CDR3 nucleotides read TGTGCCAGTAATCGGGACAGGGGGCTGAGTGAGCAGTTCTTC. Translation: CASNRDRGLSEQFF.

This clonotype has at least ten counts. This sequence joins TRBV9 and TRBJ2-3; no clear D. The CDR3 extends over 13 amino acids. V was pared by 4 bases and J by 4 bases, with 10 bases between. The V gene's germline CDR1 is SGDLS and CDR2 YYNGEE. For the CDR3, the DNA is TGTGCCAGCAGCCCCCCCGGGCCAGATACGCAGTATTTT. Translating gives CASSPPGPDTQYF. Variable domain in full (rest from reference TRBV9 and TRBJ2-3): DSGVTQTPKHLITATGQRVTLRCSPRSGDLSVYWYQQSLDQGLQFLIQYYNGEERAKGNILERFSAQQFPDLHSELNLSSLELGDSALYFCASSPPGPDTQYFGPGTRLTVL.

The chain uses TRBV12-3 or TRBV12-4 and TRBJ2-3, with 7 bases lining up with TRBD1. The CDR3 has 16 amino acids. The V segment lost 6 bases and the J segment 2 bases; nucleotides outside the gene matches: 11. The CDR3 DNA is TGTGCCAGCAGGAGACAGGGAACGACCCTCACAGATACGCAGTATTTT. Translating it yields CASRRQGTTLTDTQYF.

This clonotype was found once. A single base separates this from a much larger clone, so it may be a read error. This chain links TRBV24-1 with TRBJ2-1; 7 bases line up with TRBD2. Germline V gives CDR1 KGHDR, CDR2 SFDVKD. This CDR3 has 16 amino acids. In nucleotides, the CDR3 is TGTGCCACCAGTGGTCAAAGCGGGATGGCTTACAATGAGCAGTCCTTC. This codes for CATSGQSGMAYNEQSF.

This clonotype appeared many times. The chain joins TRBV6-1 to TRBJ1-2, with D perhaps TRBD1 (5 bases). Germline CDR1 is MNHNS and CDR2 is SASEGT. Trimming left V 1 base short and J 7 bases short, with 13 bases between. The CDR3 consists of 14 residues. The chain's CDR3 is CASSEGGGILGYTF. The CDR3 nucleotides read TGTGCCAGCAGTGAAGGGGGGGGGATCCTTGGCTACACCTTC.

This clonotype was found a few times. The rearrangement links TRBV10-2 to TRBJ2-3; D is perhaps TRBD2 (6 bases). V was pared by 5 bases and J by 1 base, with 13 bases between. This CDR3 is 15 amino acids long. Per germline, CDR1 WSHSY and CDR2 SAAADI. The CDR3: CASSSWTIGTDTQYF. The CDR3 nucleotides are TGCGCCAGCAGTTCCTGGACTATCGGCACAGATACGCAGTATTTT.

Worth noting for this clonotype: A single base separates this from a much larger clone, so it may be a read error. V and J are TRBV16 and TRBJ1-2, with D unresolved. The V gene's germline CDR1 is KGHSY and CDR2 FQNENV. This CDR3 has 14 residues. The CDR3 sequence is CASSQGILNYGFTF. CDR3 DNA sequence: TGTGCCAGCAGCCAAGGCATCCTCAACTACGGCTTCACCTTC.